The present T cell receptor beta chain was sequenced within a study of CD8 T cells in ankylosing spondylitis. Findings and caveats of the study: The authors reported significant enrichment of disease-linked clones in matched ankylosing spondylitis synovial fluid. In the blood and synovial fluid of reactive arthritis, some motif variants had been previously reported. Disease-linked clones bore a CD8+ phenotype, appearing relatively rarely in peripheral blood. A TCR beta motif of fewer than ten highly homologous variants seemed to mark ankylosing spondylitis blood.

CDR1 and CDR2 from the germline V gene are PRHDT and FYEKMQ (reference sequence). CDR3 length: 13 residues. Germline trimming cut 5 bases from V and 7 bases from J; bases unmatched to any gene: 6. Libraries for TCR beta were made by quantitative 5'-RACE with molecular barcodes. MiXCR was run by TCRdb on the 5' RACE reads, yielding one entry per CDR3 protein. In the table there are about 390,000 distinct CDR3 sequences, more than 20% of which are singletons. Remarks on this clonotype: The antigen remains undetermined.

The chain links TRBV13 to TRBJ2-3; 7 bases fit TRBD1. Sequenced sample: blood, either unsorted or a sorted T cell fraction (not recorded which). This sequence originates from a male donor with ankylosing spondylitis. The CDR3 nucleotides are TGTGCCAGCAGCGTGACAGGGTCAAATACGCAGTATTTT. Encoded protein: CASSVTGSNTQYF.